Here is one T cell receptor (delta chain) with its context. These data originate in a study of gamma-delta chains in newborns, infants, children. Looking at the study overall: Polyclonal expansion of innate γδ T cells after birth follows microbial exposure.

The CDR3 length is 17 residues. With CATT, TCRdb re-called clones from the reads. This table has approximately 8,000 delta-chain clones, roughly 1.6% appearing once. Source material: blood. The J gene was identified as TRDJ1, and no V gene was called. This clonotype originated in a child who was a newborn, infant or young child, either healthy, febrile or measles-vaccinated (not recorded which). The CDR3 region is CALGSGVGGLYTDKLIF. Written as DNA, the CDR3 is TGTGCTCTTGGGTCGGGGGTGGGGGGCTTGTACACCGATAAACTCATCTTT.